One sample yielded the 28 T cell receptor beta chains listed below, sequenced in a study of T cell clonality in common variable immunodeficiency. Study conclusions and caveats: Common variable immunodeficiency TCR beta sequences reportedly had fewer deletions and N-nucleotide insertions.

Here immunoSEQ multiplex PCR was the method, and the copy in TCRdb shows in-frame clones only, minus some. The sample has about 21,000 clones, none seen only once. These TCRs' antigens remain unknown. The sample was peripheral blood mononuclear cells. The receptors derive from a human donor with common variable immunodeficiency.

This clone was counted many times. The observed sequence ends 3 residues before the CDR3 terminus, with the missing tail filled in from the germline J gene. This chain joins TRBV5-1 and TRBJ2-2, with D possibly being TRBD1 (6 bases). Trimming left V 4 bases short and J 0 bases short, with 13 bases between. Germline-derived CDR1 and CDR2 are SGHRS and YFSETQ. This CDR3 is 16 amino acids long. CDR3 bases read: TGCGCCAGCAGCCTCCGGGACATAGCGAACACCGGGGAG. It is translated as CASSLRDIANTGE. From start to end, the CDR3 is CASSLRDIANTGELFF. The full variable domain, completed using reference TRBV5-1 and TRBJ2-2, is KAGVTQTPRYLIKTRGQQVTLSCSPISGHRSVSWYQQTPGQGLQFLFEYFSETQRNKGNFPGRFSGRQFSNSRSEMNVSTLELGDSALYLCASSLRDIANTGELFFGEGSRLTVL.

This clone was recorded at least ten times. The read terminates 3 residues ahead of where the CDR3 ends, so the germline J gene completes it. This chain links TRBV7-2 with TRBJ1-5, with a weak D call TRBD1 (5 bases). Trimming left V 6 bases short and J 0 bases short, with 12 bases between. The CDR3 runs 15 residues. Germline CDR1 is SGHTA and CDR2 is FQGNSA. The covered CDR3 bases are TGTGCCAGCAGACCCTGGGGCGATAGCAATCAGCCC. Amino acid sequence: CASRPWGDSNQP. The entire CDR3 sequence reads CASRPWGDSNQPQHF.

In this sample, this clone turned up many times. Coverage ceases 3 residues before the CDR3 finishes, and the germline J gene fills in the end. The chain links TRBV7-8 to TRBJ2-2; TRBD1 agrees at 9 bases. The CDR3 sequence is 16 residues long. Germline lookup yields CDR1 SGHVS and CDR2 FQNEAQ. V lost 5 bases to trimming and J lost 5 bases; unmatched junction nucleotides: 9. The sequenced CDR3 bases are TGTGCCAGCAGCGATAAGACAGGGGGAAGAACCGGGGAG. Amino acid sequence: CASSDKTGGRTGE. The whole CDR3 region reads CASSDKTGGRTGELFF.

This clone was seen repeatedly, ten times or more. The read terminates 3 residues ahead of where the CDR3 ends, so the germline J gene completes it. The chain carries TRBV7-9 and TRBJ2-3; a weak D match, TRBD1 (7 bases). V was trimmed by 6 bases and J by 6 bases, leaving 19 bases between them. Per germline, CDR1 SEHNR and CDR2 FQNEAQ (reference sequence). The CDR3 extends over 15 amino acids. The CDR3 bases that were read are TGTGCCAGCAGGCTGACCAGGGGGGCCCTGGATACG. It specifies CASRLTRGALDT. The full CDR3 is CASRLTRGALDTQYF. The full variable domain, in which reference TRBV7-9 and TRBJ2-3 provide the parts outside the CDR3, is DTGVSQNPRHKITKRGQNVTFRCDPISEHNRLYWYRQTLGQGPEFLTYFQNEAQLEKSRLLSDRFSAERPKGSFSTLEIQRTEQGDSAMYLCASRLTRGALDTQYFGPGTRLTVL.

This clone was detected many times. From the germline J gene comes the end of the CDR3, since the read stops 3 residues before it. The rearrangement uses TRBV18 and TRBJ1-2, with 9 bases lining up with TRBD1. CDR1 is KGHSH, CDR2 LQKENI, per germline. This CDR3 contains 15 residues. V trimming: 2 bases; J trimming: 4 bases; junction bases outside the gene matches: 5. The CDR3 bases that were read are TGTGCCAGCTCACCAGACAGGGGGAGCGGCTATGGC. Amino acid sequence: CASSPDRGSGYG. The entire CDR3 protein reads CASSPDRGSGYGYTF.

The sample holds many counts of this clone. The CDR3 end is not reached by the read, which stops 3 residues before it; the germline J gene fills it in. The V call is TRBV27, the J call TRBJ2-2, with D maybe TRBD1 (5 bases). The length of the CDR3 is 16 residues. Germline loops: CDR1 MNHEY, CDR2 SMNVEV (reference sequence). The germline V and J ends were trimmed by 7 bases and 3 bases, with 18 bases remaining between them. The sequenced part of the CDR3 DNA is TGTGCCAGCACCCCAGGTATTCAGGGATACACCGGGGAG. Translation: CASTPGIQGYTGE. The whole CDR3 protein is CASTPGIQGYTGELFF.

This clone was detected many times. The read comes to an end 3 residues before the CDR3 does, leaving the germline J gene to fill in the end. This chain connects TRBV7-2 to TRBJ2-7, with 7 bases identical to TRBD1. This CDR3 comprises 13 residues. V shed 2 bases and J 6 bases; nucleotides not matched to a gene: 4. Germline CDR1 is SGHTA and CDR2 is FQGNSA. This CDR3 is CASSLLGGPEQYF. The part of the CDR3 DNA that was read is TGTGCCAGCAGCTTACTAGGGGGCCCCGAG.

This clone was seen more than once but under ten times. Sequencing ends 3 residues short of the CDR3 end; the germline J gene provides the rest. This chain joins TRBV11-3 and TRBJ1-1; D unclear. The CDR3 runs 14 residues. Germline assignment: CDR1 SGHNT and CDR2 YENEEA. The germline V and J ends were trimmed by 2 bases and 5 bases, with 12 bases remaining between them. CDR3 region: CASSLPTLRTEAFF. The DNA read from the CDR3 is TGTGCCAGCAGCTTACCCACACTAAGGACTGAA.

This clone was counted many times. The read finishes 3 residues shy of the CDR3 end, and the germline J gene is used to complete it. The V gene is TRBV29-1, the J gene TRBJ1-1; perhaps TRBD1 as D (5 bases). This CDR3 region has 12 residues. Germline V gives CDR1 SQVTM, CDR2 ANQGSEA. The V gene lost 7 bases and the J gene lost 0 bases, with 9 bases spanning the gap. CDR3: CSGRQMNTEAFF. The CDR3 DNA, read in part, is TGCAGCGGAAGACAGATGAACACTGAA.

In this sample, this clone turned up many times. The CDR3 end falls 3 residues outside the read, so it is completed with the germline J gene. The rearrangement links TRBV19 to TRBJ1-1; perhaps TRBD1 as D (6 bases). This CDR3 spans 15 amino acids. The V end lost 6 bases, the J end lost 4 bases, and 18 bases lay between the germline ends. The germline V gene encodes CDR1 LNHDA and CDR2 SQIVND (reference sequence). The CDR3 DNA, read in part, is TGTGCCAGTAGAGGGGGAACAGGGTTGGGCACTGAA. Protein: CASRGGTGLGTE. The full CDR3 protein reads CASRGGTGLGTEAFF.

This clone has ten or more counts. The read finishes 3 residues shy of the CDR3 end, and the germline J gene is used to complete it. The chain combines TRBV7-9 with TRBJ1-2; D remains unclear. CDR3 length equals 14 residues. Germline V CDR1 and CDR2: SEHNR, FQNEAQ (reference sequence). V shed 1 base and J shed 4 bases, with 10 bases lying between them. The CDR3 is CASSLDGVIYGYTF. The sequenced CDR3 bases are TGTGCCAGCAGCTTAGACGGGGTAATCTATGGC.

This clone was picked up many times. The CDR3 extends 3 residues past the end of the read, so its final part is completed from the germline J gene. The chain couples TRBV6-1 to TRBJ2-5, with D perhaps matching TRBD1 (7 bases). Germline V gene sequence: CDR1 MNHNS, CDR2 SASEGT. The length of the CDR3 is 15 residues. Trimming removed 3 bases at V and 7 bases at J, with 18 bases between. The CDR3: CASSEQGGPGGTQYF. The sequenced part of the CDR3 DNA is TGTGCCAGCAGTGAGCAGGGGGGCCCTGGGGGGACC.

This clone was recorded at least ten times. The observed sequence ends 3 residues before the CDR3 terminus, with the missing tail filled in from the germline J gene. The chain uses TRBV28 and TRBJ2-2, with 8 bases matching TRBD2. The J segment lost 6 bases and the V segment lost 3 bases, leaving 6 bases of the junction unmatched. Germline values: CDR1 MDHEN, CDR2 SYDVKM. The CDR3 runs 15 residues. The CDR3 bases that were read are TGTGCCAGCAGTTTTCATAGCGGGGCCTCCGGGGAG. It is translated as CASSFHSGASGE. The full CDR3 reads CASSFHSGASGELFF.

In the case of this clone: Other DNA variants within this sample encode the same CDR3. CDR3 DNA, as far as it was read: TGCGCCACCGGGGAGCGGGGTCCAGAGACC. Translated: CATGERGPET. The full CDR3 is CATGERGPETQYF. The chain joins TRBV5-1 to TRBJ2-5, with 7 bases fitting TRBD2. The CDR3 goes on 3 residues after the read ends, and that part is filled in from the germline J gene. CDR1 and CDR2 from the germline V gene are SGHRS and YFSETQ. Trimming took 9 bases from V and 4 from J; bases not matched to a gene: 9. There are 13 residues in the CDR3.

Ten or more counts support this clone. The read stops 3 residues short of the end of the CDR3; the missing end is completed from the germline J gene. This chain uses TRBV4-2 with TRBJ1-6, with D tentatively TRBD1 (6 bases). Germline-derived CDR1 and CDR2 are LGHNA and YNFKEQ. There are 14 residues in the CDR3. The V end lost 5 bases, the J end lost 8 bases, and 13 bases lay between the germline ends. This CDR3 is CASSLDRLYSPLHF. The CDR3 DNA, read in part, is TGTGCCAGCAGCTTGGACAGACTTTATTCACCC.

This clone was counted many times. The CDR3 extends 3 residues past the end of the read, so its final part is completed from the germline J gene. The V gene is TRBV7-9, the J gene TRBJ2-2; D not certain. V dropped 2 bases and J dropped 4 bases, with 11 bases sitting between them. The CDR3 contains 15 residues. Per germline, CDR1 SEHNR and CDR2 FQNEAQ (reference sequence). CDR3 DNA, as far as it was read: TGTGCCAGCAGCTTAAGCCAGGCCGGCACCGGGGAG. It specifies CASSLSQAGTGE. The CDR3 as a whole reads CASSLSQAGTGELFF.

This clone was counted ten times or more. The CDR3 end is not reached by the read, which stops 3 residues before it; the germline J gene fills it in. The chain is built from TRBV5-1 and TRBJ1-2; TRBD1 matches at 10 bases. The CDR3 spans 16 residues. The junction had 10 bases not matched to a gene; V was cut back by 4 bases and J by 4 bases. Per germline, CDR1 SGHRS and CDR2 YFSETQ. This CDR3 reads CASSGEGTGDTYGYTF. The covered CDR3 bases are TGCGCCAGCAGCGGAGAGGGGACAGGGGATACCTATGGC.

This clone was recorded many times. With the read ending 3 residues before the CDR3 end, the germline J gene is used to fill in that end. The chain has TRBV20-1 and TRBJ2-7, with D perhaps matching TRBD2 (6 bases). The CDR3 extends over 14 amino acids. The germline CDR1 and CDR2 sequences are DFQATT and SNEGSKA (reference sequence). V dropped 0 bases and J dropped 4 bases, with 13 bases sitting between them. The CDR3 sequence is CSARDRTTPYEQYF. The sequenced part of the CDR3 DNA is TGCAGTGCTAGAGATAGGACTACCCCTTACGAG.

This clone was observed many times. The CDR3 goes on 3 residues after the read ends, and that part is filled in from the germline J gene. The gene calls are TRBV20-1 and TRBJ2-3; 11 nucleotides line up with TRBD2. From germline, CDR1 is DFQATT and CDR2 SNEGSKA (reference sequence). V lost 4 bases, J lost 2 bases, and 5 bases stayed unmatched. CDR3 length equals 15 residues. The CDR3 loop is CSATMTSGVTDTQYF. Partial CDR3 DNA: TGCAGTGCTACTATGACTAGCGGGGTCACAGATACG.

This clone was recorded at least ten times. Partial CDR3 DNA: TGTGCCAGTCTTCACAGGGGAGGAGGAGAGACC. It codes for CASLHRGGGET. The whole CDR3 sequence reads CASLHRGGGETQYF. The chain joins TRBV5-8 to TRBJ2-5, with D possibly being TRBD1 (7 bases). The read finishes 3 residues shy of the CDR3 end, and the germline J gene is used to complete it. The CDR3 spans 14 residues. Trimming removed 8 bases at V and 4 bases at J, with 18 bases between. The germline gives CDR1 SGHTS, CDR2 YDEGEE.

This clone was seen ten or more times. The read falls 3 residues short of the CDR3 end, and the missing part is taken from the germline J gene. The J gene is TRBJ2-2, the V gene TRBV13; 14 nucleotides align to TRBD2. The J segment lost 1 base and the V segment lost 3 bases, leaving 10 bases of the junction unmatched. The CDR3 totals 20 residues. Germline V gene sequence: CDR1 PRHDT, CDR2 FYEKMQ (reference sequence). CDR3 sequence reads: CASSLGAGLAGGKNTGELFF. The sequenced CDR3 bases are TGTGCCAGCAGCTTGGGAGCCGGACTAGCGGGGGGAAAGAACACCGGGGAG.

This clone was observed at least ten times. The DNA ends 3 residues before the CDR3 does, and the rest of the CDR3 is filled in from the germline J gene. The rearrangement links TRBV5-1 to TRBJ2-5, with 8 bases lining up with TRBD2. The CDR3 consists of 17 residues. The V gene's germline CDR1 is SGHRS and CDR2 YFSETQ. The ends lost 0 bases at V and 2 bases at J; junction bases unmatched: 9. The sequenced part of the CDR3 DNA is TGCGCCAGCAGCTTGGGAATCGGTAGCGGGGTACAAGAGACC. As protein: CASSLGIGSGVQET. The whole CDR3 sequence reads CASSLGIGSGVQETQYF.

This clone was found many times. The read gets to within 3 residues of the CDR3 end, and the germline J gene fills in the rest. The rearrangement links TRBV7-6 to TRBJ2-2, with 10 bases fitting TRBD1. J was trimmed by 6 bases and V by 7 bases; bases with no gene match: 14. There are 17 residues in the CDR3. Germline V gene data show CDR1 as SGHVS and CDR2 as FNYEAQ. CDR3 DNA, as far as it was read: TGTGCCAGCAATTCCGGGACAGGGGTCGGTCCGGCCGGGGAG. This codes for CASNSGTGVGPAGE. The whole CDR3 reads CASNSGTGVGPAGELFF.

Many counts were recorded for this clone. The read ends 3 residues shy of where the CDR3 ends; the end is completed using the germline J gene. This chain links TRBV2 with TRBJ2-3, with 13 bases fitting TRBD2. Trimming removed 4 bases from V and 6 bases from J; junction bases left unmatched: 10. Germline CDR1 SNHLY, CDR2 FYNNEI. CDR3 length: 17 amino acids. CDR3 loop: CASSGTSGGRSWDTQYF. Incomplete CDR3 DNA: TGTGCCAGCAGTGGGACTAGCGGGGGACGCTCATGGGATACG.

This clone showed up many times. CDR3 DNA (partial): TGTGCCAGCAGTCTACCGGGACAGGGGGATTCACCC. This gives the protein CASSLPGQGDSP. From start to end, the CDR3 is CASSLPGQGDSPLHF. This rearrangement joins TRBV6-2 or TRBV6-3 to TRBJ1-6; TRBD1 agrees at 11 bases. The CDR3 goes on 3 residues after the read ends, and that part is filled in from the germline J gene. The CDR3 runs 15 residues. Germline CDR1 is MNHEY and CDR2 is SVGEGT. Unmatched junction bases numbered 5, after V lost 5 bases and J lost 8 bases.

This clone showed up many times. The sequenced part of the CDR3 DNA is TGTGCCAGCAGTGACAGGGGGAACTATGGC. It specifies CASSDRGNYG. The full CDR3 protein reads CASSDRGNYGYTF. This rearrangement joins TRBV12-3 or TRBV12-4 to TRBJ1-2; 9 bases are shared with TRBD1. The sequence runs out 3 residues before the end of the CDR3; the remainder is reconstructed from the germline J gene. The V segment lost 5 bases and the J segment 2 bases; nucleotides outside the gene matches: 0. This CDR3 has 13 amino acids.

This clone was counted at least ten times. The read ends 3 residues early relative to the CDR3; the germline J gene fills the gap. The rearrangement uses TRBV10-3 and TRBJ1-5; TRBD1 agrees at 8 bases. Germline V gene sequence: CDR1 ENHRY, CDR2 SYGVKD. The CDR3 has 15 amino acids. V gave up 6 bases and J gave up 7 bases; unmatched junction bases: 11. The CDR3: CAISWTGNEGQPQHF. Incomplete CDR3 DNA: TGTGCCATCAGCTGGACAGGGAATGAAGGGCAGCCC.

This clone was detected ten times or more. Sequencing ends 3 residues short of the CDR3 end; the germline J gene provides the rest. The J gene is TRBJ2-3, the V gene TRBV5-1, with 8 bases lining up with TRBD1. The CDR3 extends over 14 amino acids. V dropped 5 bases and J dropped 6; count of bases not matched to a gene: 8. Per germline, CDR1 SGHRS and CDR2 YFSETQ. The covered CDR3 bases are TGCGCCAGCAGTGGACAGGGTACAGGGGATACG. Translation: CASSGQGTGDT. The complete CDR3 protein is CASSGQGTGDTQYF.